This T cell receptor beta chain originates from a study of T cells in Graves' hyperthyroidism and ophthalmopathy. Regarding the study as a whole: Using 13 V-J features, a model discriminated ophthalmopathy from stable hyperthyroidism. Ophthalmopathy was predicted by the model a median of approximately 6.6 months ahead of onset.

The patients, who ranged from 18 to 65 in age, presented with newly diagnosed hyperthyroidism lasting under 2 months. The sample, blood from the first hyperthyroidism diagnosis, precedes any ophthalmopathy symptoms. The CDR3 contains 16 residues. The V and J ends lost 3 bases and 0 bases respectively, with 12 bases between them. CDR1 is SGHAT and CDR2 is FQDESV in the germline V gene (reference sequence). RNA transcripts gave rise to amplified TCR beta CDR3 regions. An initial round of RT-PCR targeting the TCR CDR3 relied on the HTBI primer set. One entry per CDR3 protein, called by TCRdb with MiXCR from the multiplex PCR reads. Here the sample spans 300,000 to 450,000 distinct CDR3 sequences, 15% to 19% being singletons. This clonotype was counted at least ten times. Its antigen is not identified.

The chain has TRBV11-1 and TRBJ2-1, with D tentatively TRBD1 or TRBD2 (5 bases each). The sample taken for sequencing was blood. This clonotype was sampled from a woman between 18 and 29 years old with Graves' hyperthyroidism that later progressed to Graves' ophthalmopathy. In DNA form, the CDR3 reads TGTGCCAGCAGCTTCCCGGGGCGGTCCTCCTACAATGAGCAGTTCTTC. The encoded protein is CASSFPGRSSYNEQFF.